This TCR beta chain was profiled in a study of blood T cells in healthy people across ages. The study, taken as a whole, reports: Per million T cells, the diversity of TCR beta decreased roughly linearly as age advanced.

CDR3 length: 14 residues. The V end lost 2 bases, the J end lost 4 bases, and 12 bases lay between the germline ends. Germline V lookup: CDR1 MNHEY, CDR2 SVGEGT. Then a second PCR, running roughly 7 to 12 cycles, was carried out with a sample-barcoded 5' primer and a J-beta primer mix. Each cDNA molecule was tagged by a template-switch adaptor that had 12 random nucleotides. Every individual sample yielded 3 million or more paired-end reads (each containing CDR3). TCRdb re-called the 5' RACE reads with MiXCR, one entry per CDR3 protein. The sample consists of around 620,000 distinct CDR3 sequences, approximately 27% of them appearing once. Notes on this clonotype: Antigen unknown.

Sequences were obtained from blood. This TCR was sampled from a woman between 70 and 85 years old in good health. The V gene is TRBV6-2 or TRBV6-3, the J gene TRBJ2-7; weak D call: TRBD1 (5 bases). CDR3 in DNA: TGTGCCAGCAGTTACGGCGACAGCAGGTACGAGCAGTACTTC. Its translation: CASSYGDSRYEQYF.